The 2 T cell receptor beta chains below come from one sample, sequenced in a study of regulatory T cells in long-lasting Graves disease. The sample's time point: persistent/refractory GD, antithyroid drugs over 5 years with positive TRAb. The TCR library used RNA extracted from PBMCs. Through Arm-PCR of CDR3 regions and iRepertoire HTBI primers, TCR beta libraries were built. TCRdb analysed the multiplex PCR reads with MiXCR anew, one entry per CDR3 protein. The data show 350,000 to 500,000 distinct CDR3 sequences, with 21% seen just once and approximately 15% held by the top ten. The specimen comprised peripheral blood mononuclear cells (PBMCs), sampled when the disease was refractory, from a patient treated with antithyroid drugs. Source of these receptors: a female donor with Graves disease.

Turning to this clonotype: This sequence may be a read error, since a much larger clone differs from it by one base. This rearrangement joins TRBV15 to TRBJ2-5; 9 nucleotides agree with TRBD1. Germline V gene lookup returns CDR1 LNHNV and CDR2 YYDKDF (reference sequence). This CDR3 contains 15 residues. CDR3 bases: TGTGCCACCAGCGGAGAGGGACAGGGAGGCGAGACCCAGTACTTC. It codes for CATSGEGQGGETQYF.

This chain links TRBV11-2 with TRBJ2-1, with TRBD1 identical over 8 bases. Germline V CDR1 and CDR2: SGHAT, FQNNGV. V gave up 4 bases and J gave up 7 bases; unmatched junction bases: 6. This CDR3 contains 14 residues. The CDR3 is CASSYGQGWNEQFF. CDR3 nucleotides: TGTGCCAGCAGCTATGGACAGGGCTGGAATGAGCAGTTCTTC. Full variable domain (remainder filled in from reference TRBV11-2 and TRBJ2-1): EAGVAQSPRYKIIEKRQSVAFWCNPISGHATLYWYQQILGQGPKLLIQFQNNGVVDDSQLPKDRFSAERLKGVDSTLKIQPAKLEDSAVYLCASSYGQGWNEQFFGPGTRLTVL.